This T cell receptor beta chain was observed in a study of early T cells in non-severe SARS-CoV-2 infection. General study results and limits: VDJdb matches were skewed toward anti-spike CD8 T cell responses.

The CDR3 is made up of 14 amino acids. Germline V gene sequence: CDR1 SGHAT, CDR2 FQNNGV. In the case of this clonotype: Antigen specificity is unknown. This sequence may be a read error, since a much larger clone differs from it by one base.

The protocol attached unique molecular identifiers to individual cDNA molecules. A single record per CDR3 protein comes from TCRdb applying MiXCR to the 5' RACE reads. The table has approximately 19,000 distinct CDR3 sequences, roughly 6.1% seen once. This TCR was recovered from an adult who was a healthcare worker with PCR-confirmed SARS-CoV-2 infection or an uninfected control (not recorded which). Sequenced material: whole blood. This rearrangement joins TRBV11-2 to TRBJ2-5; 12 nucleotides align to TRBD2. CDR3 in amino acids: CVSSLLAGGETQYF. The CDR3, as DNA: TGTGTCAGCAGCCTGCTAGCGGGAGGGGAGACCCAGTACTTC. Drawing the rest from reference TRBV11-2 and TRBJ2-5, the complete variable domain is EAGVAQSPRYKIIEKRQSVAFWCNPISGHATLYWYQQILGQGPKLLIQFQNNGVVDDSQLPKDRFSAERLKGVDSTLKIQPAKLEDSAVYLCVSSLLAGGETQYFGPGTRLLVL.